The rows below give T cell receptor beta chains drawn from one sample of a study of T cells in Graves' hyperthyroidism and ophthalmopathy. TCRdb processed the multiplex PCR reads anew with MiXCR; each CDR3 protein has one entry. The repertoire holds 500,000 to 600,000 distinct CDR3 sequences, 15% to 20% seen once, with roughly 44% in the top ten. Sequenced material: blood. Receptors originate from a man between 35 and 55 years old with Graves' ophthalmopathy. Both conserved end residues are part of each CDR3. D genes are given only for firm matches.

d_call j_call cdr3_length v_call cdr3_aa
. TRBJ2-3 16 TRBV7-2 CASSLAALGSTDTQYF
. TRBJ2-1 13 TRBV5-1 CASSLRSRPEQFF
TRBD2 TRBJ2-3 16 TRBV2 CASRDRSGSSTDTQYF
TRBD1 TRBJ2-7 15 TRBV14 CASSSSRDREHEQYF
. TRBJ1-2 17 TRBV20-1 CSARVPRAGFNTYGYTF
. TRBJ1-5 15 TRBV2 CASSEGGAGNQPQHF
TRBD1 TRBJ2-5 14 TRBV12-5 CASGPWTGTETQYF
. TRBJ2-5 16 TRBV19 CASSRASGRVQETQYF
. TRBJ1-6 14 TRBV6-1 CANHSDGLDSPLHF
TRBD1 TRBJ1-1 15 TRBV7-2 CASSTRQGPNTEAFF
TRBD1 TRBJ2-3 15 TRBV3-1 CASSPWGQGIDTQYF
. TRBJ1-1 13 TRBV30 CAWVRQENTEAFF
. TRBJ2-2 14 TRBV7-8 CASSLAVRAGELFF
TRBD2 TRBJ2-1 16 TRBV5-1 CASSPLAGLGRSEQFF
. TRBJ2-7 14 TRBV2 CASSESGARDEQYF
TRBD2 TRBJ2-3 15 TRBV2 CASIRSGRTTDTQYF
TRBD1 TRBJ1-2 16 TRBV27 CASSSRNEGAGYGYTF
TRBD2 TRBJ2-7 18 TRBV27 CASSPRPSGGPSSYEQYF
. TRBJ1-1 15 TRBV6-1 CASRGAMGMNTEAFF